These 10 T cell receptor beta chains share one sample of origin, sequenced in a study of beta chain features in type 1 diabetes. What was sequenced were expressed TCRB transcripts, since all of the isolated RNA had been reverse transcribed. TCRdb's copy holds only in-frame clones and misses some; the assay was immunoSEQ multiplex PCR. The profile covers roughly 330,000 clones, with around 10% appearing a single time and over 0.015% taken by the ten largest. The material sequenced was naive CD4+ T cells from blood. These receptors originate from a woman in her twenties or thirties in good health.

This clone appeared a few times. This chain joins TRBV25-1 and TRBJ2-1; 7 nucleotides align to TRBD2. CDR1 is MGHDK and CDR2 is SYGVNS in the germline V gene. V gave up 4 bases and J gave up 5 bases; unmatched junction bases: 5. CDR3 length: 14 residues. The CDR3 here is CASSVLAENNEQFF. CDR3 nucleotides: TGTGCCAGCAGTGTTCTAGCGGAGAACAATGAGCAGTTCTTC.

The genes are TRBV7-2 and TRBJ2-7, with 8 bases that match TRBD1. Germline CDR1 reads SGHTA; CDR2 reads FQGNSA. With V trimmed by 2 bases and J by 3 bases, 6 bases remained unmatched. CDR3 length: 15 amino acids. CDR3 region: CASSLPEDRDYEQYF. As DNA, the CDR3 is TGTGCCAGCAGCTTACCCGAGGACAGGGACTACGAGCAGTACTTC.

This clone has ten or more counts. The V gene is TRBV15, the J gene TRBJ2-1; a possible D gene is TRBD1 (5 bases). Trimming removed 4 bases from V and 5 bases from J, with 6 bases in between. The CDR3 extends over 12 amino acids. CDR1 is LNHNV, CDR2 YYDKDF, per germline (reference sequence). CDR3 nucleotides: TGTGCCACCAGCACCAGGGACAATGAGCAGTTCTTC. It encodes CATSTRDNEQFF.

This clone was picked up a small number of times. The chain has TRBV7-2 and TRBJ1-1, with D uncertain. Germline V gene lookup returns CDR1 SGHTA and CDR2 FQGNSA. Trimming removed 1 base from V and 1 base from J, with 10 bases in between. This CDR3 has 15 residues. Written as DNA, the CDR3 is TGTGCCAGCAGCTTAGTCCAGGTGGCGAACACTGAAGCTTTCTTT. Encoded protein: CASSLVQVANTEAFF.

The rearrangement uses TRBV7-2 and TRBJ2-7; D is ambiguous. Trimming removed 5 bases at V and 2 bases at J, with 19 bases between. The CDR3 contains 16 residues. CDR1 is SGHTA, CDR2 FQGNSA, per germline. The DNA of the CDR3 is TGTGCCAGCAGCATAAACTCGCAGGTCCTGGCCTACGAGCAGTACTTC. This translates into CASSINSQVLAYEQYF.

This clone was counted only a few times. This chain joins TRBV5-4 and TRBJ2-2; D remains ambiguous. The germline V gene has CDR1 SGHNT and CDR2 YYREEE (reference sequence). The CDR3 totals 14 residues. The V end was cut by 2 bases, the J end by 1 base, with 6 bases between. CDR3 coding DNA: TGTGCCAGCAGCTTATCCAGGAACACCGGGGAGCTGTTTTTT. Protein product: CASSLSRNTGELFF.

This clone was observed a handful of times. The CDR3: CAWTGGNIQYF. Here the CDR3 DNA reads TGTGCCTGGACGGGGGGGAACATTCAGTACTTC. The chain is built from TRBV30 and TRBJ2-4; 8 nucleotides match TRBD2. Per germline, CDR1 GTSNPN and CDR2 SVGIG (reference sequence). After removal of 4 bases from V and 7 bases from J, the junction contained 0 bases not matched to a gene. The CDR3 spans 11 residues.

This clone was detected only a few times. The chain joins TRBV9 to TRBJ2-1; perhaps TRBD2 as D (5 bases). Trimming left V 0 bases short and J 8 bases short, with 15 bases between. Germline lookup yields CDR1 SGDLS and CDR2 YYNGEE. CDR3 length: 15 amino acids. CDR3 loop: CASSVGGSKVDEQFF. CDR3 DNA: TGTGCCAGCAGCGTAGGCGGGTCTAAGGTGGATGAGCAGTTCTTC.

This clone appeared a few times. The chain recombines TRBV5-1 with TRBJ2-4, with TRBD2 matching 11 bases. This CDR3 contains 15 residues. The J segment lost 3 bases and the V segment lost 4 bases, leaving 3 bases of the junction unmatched. CDR1 is SGHRS and CDR2 is YFSETQ in the germline V gene. CDR3 sequence (DNA): TGCGCCAGCAGCATACTAGCGGGGGACAAAAACATTCAGTACTTC. As protein: CASSILAGDKNIQYF. The full variable domain, rest sourced from reference TRBV5-1 and TRBJ2-4, is KAGVTQTPRYLIKTRGQQVTLSCSPISGHRSVSWYQQTPGQGLQFLFEYFSETQRNKGNFPGRFSGRQFSNSRSEMNVSTLELGDSALYLCASSILAGDKNIQYFGAGTRLSVL.

The sample holds a few counts of this clone. V and J are TRBV9 and TRBJ2-1; the D gene is possibly TRBD1 (6 bases). The CDR3 is 17 amino acids. The germline CDR1 and CDR2 sequences are SGDLS and YYNGEE. V lost 4 bases and J 3 bases, leaving 20 bases between the germline ends. The CDR3 sequence: CASSPPGSRGFYNEQFF. The CDR3 DNA follows: TGTGCCAGCAGCCCCCCTGGGTCCAGGGGATTCTACAATGAGCAGTTCTTC.